Following are 30 T cell receptor beta chains from one sample sequenced in a study of CD8 T cells in ankylosing spondylitis. TCRdb re-derived calls from the 5' RACE reads in MiXCR, one entry per CDR3 protein. This table holds more than 650,000 distinct CDR3 sequences, roughly 12% found once. General study findings and limits: For ankylosing spondylitis blood, a TCR beta motif of 7 to 9 highly homologous variants appeared characteristic.

The antigens of these receptors remain unknown. The sample consisted of blood, either unsorted or a sorted T cell fraction (not recorded which). Receptors originate from a male donor with ankylosing spondylitis.

The chain uses TRBV5-6 and TRBJ2-2; D is possibly TRBD1 (5 bases). V was cut by 2 bases and J by 0 bases, with 14 bases left in between. This CDR3 comprises 17 residues. From germline, CDR1 is SGHDT and CDR2 YYEEEE. The CDR3 region is CASSFMLTATNTGELFF. The CDR3 DNA follows: TGTGCCAGCAGCTTTATGTTGACAGCTACGAACACCGGGGAGCTGTTTTTT.

The rearrangement uses TRBV6-1 and TRBJ2-2; 9 bases align to TRBD2. Germline-derived CDR1 and CDR2 are MNHNS and SASEGT. The CDR3 runs 14 residues. V shed 9 bases and J 1 base; nucleotides not matched to a gene: 3. CDR3: CASLAGLNTGELFF. DNA of the CDR3: TGTGCCAGTCTAGCGGGGCTGAACACCGGGGAGCTGTTTTTT.

In this sample, this clonotype turned up a few times. This rearrangement joins TRBV7-9 to TRBJ2-1, with D maybe TRBD2 (6 bases). The CDR3 runs to 15 residues. Germline-derived CDR1 and CDR2 are SEHNR and FQNEAQ (reference sequence). Trimming took off 3 bases at V and 4 bases at J, with 13 bases between the two ends. The CDR3 sequence is CASSFGTRVYNEQFF. The CDR3 nucleotides are TGTGCCAGCAGCTTCGGGACTCGGGTTTACAATGAGCAGTTCTTC.

This clonotype was observed a few times. The chain joins TRBV24-1 to TRBJ2-5, with D possibly being TRBD2 (5 bases). Germline V gives CDR1 KGHDR, CDR2 SFDVKD. CDR3 size: 15 residues. Trimming took 7 bases from V and 4 from J, leaving 18 bases between them. The CDR3 protein is CATSSPEGRGETQYF. The DNA of the CDR3 is TGTGCCACCAGCTCCCCCGAGGGCCGGGGAGAGACCCAGTACTTC.

The sample holds many counts of this clonotype. This sequence joins TRBV20-1 and TRBJ2-7, with 9 positions matching TRBD1. The CDR3 consists of 14 residues. The germline gives CDR1 DFQATT, CDR2 SNEGSKA (reference sequence). V trimming: 5 bases; J trimming: 3 bases; junction bases outside the gene matches: 8. The CDR3 spells CSAPERDRVYEQYF. CDR3 in DNA: TGCAGTGCTCCGGAACGGGACAGGGTCTACGAGCAGTACTTC.

This clonotype was recorded many times. The chain has TRBV5-1 and TRBJ2-3; D remains ambiguous. Germline-derived CDR1 and CDR2 are SGHRS and YFSETQ. V gave up 4 bases and J gave up 4 bases, with 7 bases separating them. This CDR3 has 12 residues. The CDR3 sequence: CASSLEADTQYF. The CDR3, as DNA: TGCGCCAGCAGCCTCGAAGCAGATACGCAGTATTTT.

This clonotype was observed many times. The V call is TRBV4-2, the J call TRBJ2-5; no clear D. Germline loops: CDR1 LGHNA, CDR2 YNFKEQ. The length of the CDR3 is 14 residues. Trimming stripped 1 base from V and 5 bases from J, with 11 bases between. CDR3 region: CASSQVIPAETQYF. Here the CDR3 DNA reads TGTGCCAGCAGCCAAGTAATCCCAGCGGAGACCCAGTACTTC.

The chain links TRBV6-1 to TRBJ2-1; 10 bases are shared with TRBD2. The CDR3 loop spans 13 amino acids. The trim removed 10 bases at V and 10 bases at J, leaving 10 bases unmatched. CDR1 and CDR2 from the germline V gene are MNHNS and SASEGT. The CDR3 DNA sequence: TGTGCCACTCGGACTAGCGGAGCCTGGGAGCAGTTCTTC. Its protein product is CATRTSGAWEQFF.

This clonotype was recorded a few times. The chain uses TRBV20-1 and TRBJ1-5; D call uncertain. This CDR3 comprises 14 residues. The V end lost 6 bases, the J end lost 8 bases, and 20 bases lay between the germline ends. CDR1 DFQATT and CDR2 SNEGSKA come from the germline V gene (reference sequence). The CDR3 loop reads CSAEALSIGKPQHF. The CDR3 DNA sequence: TGCAGTGCGGAGGCCTTATCGATTGGGAAGCCCCAGCATTTT.

This clonotype has a handful of counts. The chain is built from TRBV10-1 and TRBJ2-1; 7 bases are a match to TRBD2. Looked up from germline, CDR1 is WNHNN and CDR2 is SYGVQD (reference sequence). This CDR3 comprises 13 residues. With V trimmed by 4 bases and J by 9 bases, 6 bases remained unmatched. CDR3 bases: TGCGCCAGCAGTGCTACCTCGGGGGGTGAGCAGTTCTTC. It translates to CASSATSGGEQFF.

This chain joins TRBV6-1 and TRBJ2-7; D might be TRBD1 (6 bases). Germline V gene lookup returns CDR1 MNHNS and CDR2 SASEGT. This CDR3 is built from 15 residues. V lost 2 bases, J lost 6 bases, and 17 bases lay in between. The CDR3 DNA reads TGTGCCAGCAGTGAACATCAGGGGACCGGCGGCGAGCAGTACTTC. Its translation is CASSEHQGTGGEQYF.

This clonotype was detected ten times or more. The V call is TRBV20-1, the J call TRBJ1-4; a possible D gene is TRBD1 (6 bases). This CDR3 has 14 amino acids. Between the trimmed V and J ends, which lost 3 bases and 3 bases, there was a span of 11 bases. Germline values: CDR1 DFQATT, CDR2 SNEGSKA (reference sequence). The CDR3 DNA reads as TGCAGTGCTAGTGCAGGGGCGTCTAATGAAAAACTGTTTTTT. Its protein product is CSASAGASNEKLFF.

This clonotype has only a few counts. A read error may produce the germline difference seen at one junction end. The rearrangement links TRBV7-7 to TRBJ2-3, with D possibly TRBD1 on 5 matching bases. CDR1 and CDR2 from the germline V gene are SSHAT and FNYEAQ (reference sequence). The CDR3 has 13 amino acids. CDR3 coding DNA: TGTGCTAGCAGCCGCCGGACAACAGATACGCAGTATTTT. Protein product: CASSRRTTDTQYF.

V is TRBV20-1 and J is TRBJ2-2, with 8 bases identical to TRBD2. The CDR3 runs to 15 residues. Germline V CDR1 and CDR2: DFQATT, SNEGSKA (reference sequence). V trimming: 6 bases; J trimming: 4 bases; junction bases outside the gene matches: 10. CDR3 protein: CSARGGTSGTGELFF. The CDR3 DNA is TGCAGTGCCCGGGGGGGGACCTCTGGCACCGGGGAGCTGTTTTTT.

There are a few counts of this clonotype. The rearrangement links TRBV7-2 to TRBJ2-1; the match to TRBD2 covers 7 bases. The CDR3 has 16 amino acids. With 3 bases clipped from V and 4 bases from J, the junction kept 9 bases outside the gene matches. CDR1 SGHTA and CDR2 FQGNSA come from the germline V gene. The CDR3 DNA follows: TGTGCCAGCAGCTTGGAAACGGGAGGAACGTACAATGAGCAGTTCTTC. Translation gives CASSLETGGTYNEQFF. The variable domain in full, with the rest retrieved from reference TRBV7-2 and TRBJ2-1, is GAGVSQSPSNKVTEKGKDVELRCDPISGHTALYWYRQSLGQGLEFLIYFQGNSAPDKSGLPSDRFSAERTGGSVSTLTIQRTQQEDSAVYLCASSLETGGTYNEQFFGPGTRLTVL.

The rearrangement joins TRBV7-2 to TRBJ1-4; TRBD1 matches 8 bases. With 4 bases clipped from V and 8 bases from J, the junction kept 9 bases outside the gene matches. The length of the CDR3 is 15 residues. Germline lookup yields CDR1 SGHTA and CDR2 FQGNSA. The DNA for the CDR3 is TGTGCCAGCAGCTCCTCAGGGGGCGCGGAGGAAAAACTGTTTTTT. Translating gives CASSSSGGAEEKLFF.

This clonotype was detected only a few times. The chain carries TRBV24-1 and TRBJ2-7; 8 positions match TRBD2. V shed 9 bases, J shed 7 bases, and the junction held 10 bases outside the gene matches. The CDR3 totals 13 residues. Germline lookup yields CDR1 KGHDR and CDR2 SFDVKD. CDR3 sequence (DNA): TGTGCCACCTCCGGGACTAGGGGTAAGGAGCAGTACTTC. Translated, it gives CATSGTRGKEQYF.

This clonotype was counted only a few times. The genes are TRBV2 and TRBJ2-5, with D possibly being TRBD1 (6 bases). Trimming took 10 bases from V and 5 from J, leaving 17 bases between them. In germline, CDR1 is SNHLY, CDR2 FYNNEI. CDR3 size: 13 residues. The CDR3 region has the DNA TGTGCCACCACGGGACAACGGTGGGAGACCCAGTACTTC. Protein sequence: CATTGQRWETQYF.

This rearrangement joins TRBV20-1 to TRBJ2-3; D is undetermined. This CDR3 contains 14 residues. V lost 2 bases and J lost 2, with 11 bases in between. Germline CDR1 is DFQATT and CDR2 is SNEGSKA (reference sequence). The CDR3 region has the DNA TGCAGTGCTAGACTCCCCGGAAACACAGATACGCAGTATTTT. Residues: CSARLPGNTDTQYF.

In its sample, this clonotype was seen a few times. Compared with germline, one end of the junction differs, possibly owing to a read error. This chain joins TRBV7-8 and TRBJ2-2; tentatively, D is TRBD1 (5 bases). The CDR3 covers 14 residues. CDR1 SGHVS and CDR2 FQNEAQ come from the germline V gene. CDR3 loop: CASSPLEVRGPQGF. CDR3 sequence (DNA): TGTGCCAGCAGCCCCCTGGAAGTCCGAGGACCCCAGGGCTTT.

This clonotype has a handful of counts. This chain joins TRBV5-1 and TRBJ1-5, with D tentatively TRBD1 (6 bases). With 8 bases removed from V and 4 bases from J, the gap between germline ends came to 16 bases. Germline CDR1 reads SGHRS; CDR2 reads YFSETQ. The CDR3 is 14 residues long. The CDR3 bases are TGCGCCAGTTCACCTCAGGGGAGAAATCAGCCCCAGCATTTT. Protein product: CASSPQGRNQPQHF.

V usage is TRBV20-1 and J usage is TRBJ2-1, with D possibly matching TRBD2 (6 bases). CDR3 length: 15 residues. V shed 5 bases and J shed 10 bases, with 24 bases lying between them. Germline V CDR1 and CDR2: DFQATT, SNEGSKA (reference sequence). The CDR3 nucleotides are TGCAGTGCTCAGTCGTCGGGAGCGGTGGAATGGGAGCAGTTCTTC. This gives the protein CSAQSSGAVEWEQFF.

The rearrangement links TRBV6-5 to TRBJ2-5, with TRBD2 matching over 10 bases. With 2 bases clipped from V and 7 bases from J, the junction kept 10 bases outside the gene matches. This CDR3 is built from 16 residues. Germline CDR1 and CDR2: MNHEY and SVGAGI. This CDR3 is CASSYPPSSGGGTQYF. CDR3 bases: TGTGCCAGCAGTTACCCGCCTTCTAGCGGGGGTGGGACCCAGTACTTC.

The chain couples TRBV20-1 to TRBJ1-1; D ambiguous. The germline gives CDR1 DFQATT, CDR2 SNEGSKA (reference sequence). The ends were cut back, 6 bases at V and 1 base at J, with 18 bases in the middle. The CDR3 has 15 amino acids. CDR3 coding DNA: TGCAGTGCCTCCTCACCGGGTTCGGGGAACACTGAAGCTTTCTTT. Protein sequence: CSASSPGSGNTEAFF.

The chain is built from TRBV11-2 and TRBJ2-7; the match to TRBD1 covers 7 bases. CDR1 is SGHAT, CDR2 FQNNGV, per germline. The V and J ends lost 4 bases and 6 bases, in that order; junction bases with no gene match: 12. The CDR3 consists of 15 residues. The CDR3 sequence: CASSSLTNRGGEQYF. In nucleotides, the CDR3 is TGTGCCAGCAGCTCGTTGACAAACAGGGGCGGCGAGCAGTACTTC.

The V gene is TRBV7-3, the J gene TRBJ1-1, with D unresolved. The length of the CDR3 is 14 residues. The germline V and J ends were trimmed by 1 base and 2 bases, with 8 bases remaining between them. Germline V CDR1 and CDR2: SGHTA, FQGTGA. CDR3 in amino acids: CASSLRNSNTEAFF. CDR3 nucleotides: TGTGCCAGCAGCTTAAGGAACAGCAACACTGAAGCTTTCTTT.

This chain connects TRBV21-1 to TRBJ2-5; the DNA was not used to check the table's D call, TRBD2. TRBV21-1 is listed as a pseudogene. This CDR3 comprises 15 residues. The CDR3 reads CASSKGWDSSRTQYF. DNA of the CDR3: TGTGCCAGCAGCAAAGGATGGGACTCCTCTAGGACCCAGTACTTC.

V and J are TRBV5-6 and TRBJ2-1; D might be TRBD1 (5 bases). V lost 2 bases to trimming and J lost 3 bases, with 15 bases between them. Germline V gene lookup returns CDR1 SGHDT and CDR2 YYEEEE. The CDR3 consists of 16 residues. The CDR3 spells CASSFSGNFGYNEQFF. CDR3 DNA sequence: TGTGCCAGCAGCTTCTCAGGGAATTTTGGCTACAATGAGCAGTTCTTC. Full variable domain (remainder filled in from reference TRBV5-6 and TRBJ2-1): DAGVTQSPTHLIKTRGQQVTLRCSPKSGHDTVSWYQQALGQGPQFIFQYYEEEERQRGNFPDRFSGHQFPNYSSELNVNALLLGDSALYLCASSFSGNFGYNEQFFGPGTRLTVL.

This clonotype was seen a few times. The chain uses TRBV12-5 and TRBJ2-5; TRBD2 matches at 7 bases. The germline gives CDR1 LGHNT, CDR2 FRNRAP. The CDR3 totals 14 residues. Germline trimming cut 6 bases from V and 7 bases from J; bases unmatched to any gene: 11. The CDR3 bases are TGTGCTAGTGGCCACGGGGGGACCGAGGCGACCCAGTACTTC. Its protein product is CASGHGGTEATQYF.

DNA of the CDR3: TGCGCCAGCAGCCCCTGGGGGGGCCGTGGCTACACCTTC. The encoded protein is CASSPWGGRGYTF. The chain recombines TRBV5-1 with TRBJ1-2; tentative D call: TRBD1 (6 bases). V was shortened by 4 bases and J by 7 bases, with 14 bases between the two germline ends. CDR3 length equals 13 residues. Germline CDR1 and CDR2: SGHRS and YFSETQ.